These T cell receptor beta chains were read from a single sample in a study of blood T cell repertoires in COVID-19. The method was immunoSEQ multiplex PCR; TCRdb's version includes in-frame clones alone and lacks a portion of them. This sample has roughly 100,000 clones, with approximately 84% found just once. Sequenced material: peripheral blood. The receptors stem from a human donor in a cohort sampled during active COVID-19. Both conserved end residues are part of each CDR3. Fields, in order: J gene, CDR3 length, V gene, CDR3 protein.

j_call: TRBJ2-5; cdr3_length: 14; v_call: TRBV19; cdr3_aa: CASSFANRGETQYF
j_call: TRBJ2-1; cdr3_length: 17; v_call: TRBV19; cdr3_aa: CASSTRTGGTGNNEQFF
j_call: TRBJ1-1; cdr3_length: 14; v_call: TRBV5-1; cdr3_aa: CASSLEGMGTEAFF
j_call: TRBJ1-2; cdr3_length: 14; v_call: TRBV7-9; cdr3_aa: CASSLNRGDYGYTF
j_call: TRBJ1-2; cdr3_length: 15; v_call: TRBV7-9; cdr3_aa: CASSRNQDINYGYTF
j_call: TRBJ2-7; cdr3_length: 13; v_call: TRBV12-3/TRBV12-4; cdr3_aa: CASRRQGSYEQYF
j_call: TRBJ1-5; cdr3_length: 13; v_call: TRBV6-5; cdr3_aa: CASEVYRNQPQHF
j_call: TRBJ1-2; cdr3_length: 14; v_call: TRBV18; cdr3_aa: CASSPGLQNYGYTF
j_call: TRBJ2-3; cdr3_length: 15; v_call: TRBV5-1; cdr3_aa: CASSLDRGIPDTQYF
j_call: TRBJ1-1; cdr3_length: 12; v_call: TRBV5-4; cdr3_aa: CASTPGQGKAFF
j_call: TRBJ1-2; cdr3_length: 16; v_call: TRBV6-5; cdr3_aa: CASSYSEQGANYGYTF
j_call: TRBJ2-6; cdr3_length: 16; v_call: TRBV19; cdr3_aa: CASSILGGPGANVLTF
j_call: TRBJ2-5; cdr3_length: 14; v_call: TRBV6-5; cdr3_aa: CASPGTVERETQYF
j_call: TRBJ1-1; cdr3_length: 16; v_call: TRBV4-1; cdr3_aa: CASSQDQGLMNTEAFF
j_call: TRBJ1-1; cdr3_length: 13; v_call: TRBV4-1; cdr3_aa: CASSQRSGTEAFF
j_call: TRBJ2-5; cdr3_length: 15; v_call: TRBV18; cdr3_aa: CASSPPAGGQETQYF
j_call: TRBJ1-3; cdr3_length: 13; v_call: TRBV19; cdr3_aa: CASSMSIGNTIYF
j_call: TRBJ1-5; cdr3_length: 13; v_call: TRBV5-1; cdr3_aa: CASSPLGNQPQHF
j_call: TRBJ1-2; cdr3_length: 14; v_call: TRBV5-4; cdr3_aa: CASSPPGDTYGYTF
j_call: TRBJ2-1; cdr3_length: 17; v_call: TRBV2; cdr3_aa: CASRRLAGGTLINEQFF
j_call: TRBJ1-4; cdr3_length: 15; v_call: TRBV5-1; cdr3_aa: CASSPQGAPNEKLFF
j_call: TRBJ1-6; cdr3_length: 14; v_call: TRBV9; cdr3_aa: CASSATDTNSPLHF
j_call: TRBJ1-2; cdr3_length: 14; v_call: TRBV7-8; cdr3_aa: CASSSGHQDYGYTF
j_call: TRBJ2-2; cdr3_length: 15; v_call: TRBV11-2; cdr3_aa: CASSRGTANTGELFF
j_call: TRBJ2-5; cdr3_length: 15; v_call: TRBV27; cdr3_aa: CASSATSSRQETQYF
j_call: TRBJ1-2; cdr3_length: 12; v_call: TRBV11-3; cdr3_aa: CASSEKGGGYTF
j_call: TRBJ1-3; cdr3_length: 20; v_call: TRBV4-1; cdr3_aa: CASSPTQGARRQSSGNTIYF
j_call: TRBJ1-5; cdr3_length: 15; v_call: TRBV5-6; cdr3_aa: CASSRRGVSNQPQHF
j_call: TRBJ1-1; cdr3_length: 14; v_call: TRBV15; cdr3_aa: CATRLTGVGTEAFF
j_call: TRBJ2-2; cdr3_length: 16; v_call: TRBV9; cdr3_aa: CASSVATSGNTGELFF
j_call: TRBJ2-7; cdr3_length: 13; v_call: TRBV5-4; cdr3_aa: CASSQQGAGEQYF
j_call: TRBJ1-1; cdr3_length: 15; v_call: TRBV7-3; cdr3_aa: CASSLTSDRGDEAFF
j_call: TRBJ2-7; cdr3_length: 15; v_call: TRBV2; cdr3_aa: CASRGGTGDPHEQYF
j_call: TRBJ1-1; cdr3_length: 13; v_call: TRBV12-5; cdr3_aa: CASGPDRGTAAFF
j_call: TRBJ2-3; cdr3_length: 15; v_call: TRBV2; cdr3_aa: CASSDIAVLTDTQYF
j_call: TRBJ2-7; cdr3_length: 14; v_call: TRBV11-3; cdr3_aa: CASSLRGLTYEQYF
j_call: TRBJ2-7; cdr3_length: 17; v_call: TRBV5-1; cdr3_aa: CASSLELTGASSYEQYF
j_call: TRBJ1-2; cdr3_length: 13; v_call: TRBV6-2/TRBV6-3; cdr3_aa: CASSRSGQGSNTF
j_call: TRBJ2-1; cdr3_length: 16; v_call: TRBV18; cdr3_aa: CASSPPSVSSYNEQFF